This is a list of T cell receptor beta chains from one sample in a study of memory CD4+ T cells and cytomegalovirus serostatus. TCRdb's table, derived via immunoSEQ multiplex PCR, lists solely in-frame clones and lacks some. The sample shows about 41,000 clones, roughly 83% of them seen only once. Sequencing used memory CD4+ T cells from blood. The receptors shown here come from an adult in good health and CMV-seronegative. Both conserved end residues are trimmed from each CDR3. The order of the fields is J gene, CDR3 length, V gene, CDR3 protein.

TRBJ2-2,11,TRBV6-5,ASSYVNTGELF
TRBJ1-5,12,TRBV6-5,ASSSGGTNQPQH
TRBJ2-2,12,TRBV18,ASSPTGETGELF
TRBJ2-7,10,TRBV5-4,ASSFTGAEQY
TRBJ1-4,12,TRBV19,ASSIFPDPGKLF
TRBJ1-2,13,TRBV5-8,ASSPGQGVPYGYT
TRBJ1-5,12,TRBV9,ASSVDSSVGPQH
TRBJ2-7,14,TRBV6-1,ASSAMWRGGRNEQY
TRBJ2-7,13,TRBV4-2,ASSPQLRYTYEQY
TRBJ1-4,14,TRBV9,ASSVGIGGSNEKLF
TRBJ1-2,12,TRBV4-1,ASSQLDRVYGYT
TRBJ1-2,12,TRBV7-9,ASSSGTIFYGYT
TRBJ1-1,13,TRBV7-2,ASSLRIQGNTEAF
TRBJ1-5,13,TRBV19,ASSMGAGVIQPQH
TRBJ2-1,12,TRBV21-1,ASSKGQSYNEQF
TRBJ1-6,10,TRBV7-3,ASRTDNSPLH
TRBJ1-5,11,TRBV7-2,ASSLRGNQPQH
TRBJ2-3,12,TRBV28,ASSRGQYADTQY
TRBJ1-2,14,TRBV2,ASSPARDRVDYGYT
TRBJ1-4,14,TRBV9,ASSVGVGAANEKLF
TRBJ1-2,11,TRBV2,ASRDTANYGYT
TRBJ1-6,13,TRBV6-5,ASRIQGTIGSPLH
TRBJ2-3,10,TRBV6-6,ASSPGTDTQY
TRBJ2-1,13,TRBV5-1,ASSPGQGAFDEQF
TRBJ1-5,11,TRBV7-5,ARSFKLRQPQH
TRBJ1-2,12,TRBV10-3,ASEVTPRPGGYT
TRBJ1-5,11,TRBV30,AWSAGEAQPQH
TRBJ1-2,12,TRBV9,ASSVGQGESGYT
TRBJ2-2,14,TRBV5-1,ASSLGDRGLTGELF
TRBJ2-7,12,TRBV30,AWSGGALLGEQY
TRBJ2-5,11,TRBV5-1,ASSSQPQETQY
TRBJ1-1,9,TRBV2,ASARGREAF
TRBJ1-5,11,TRBV7-9,ASSLGQSQPQH
TRBJ1-2,13,TRBV7-6,ASSLDGTGAYGYT
TRBJ2-1,15,TRBV5-6,ASSPPVWTENYNEQF
TRBJ1-2,13,TRBV18,ASSWAQIGMDGYT
TRBJ1-5,9,TRBV30,AWSGEQTQH
TRBJ1-2,13,TRBV7-9,ASSWTGGVNYGYT
TRBJ1-1,10,TRBV18,ASSEGAVEAF
TRBJ1-6,13,TRBV5-1,ASSLGGSDNSPLH